This T cell receptor (beta chain) was documented in a study of beta chain features in type 1 diabetes. General study results and limits: For TCRB rearrangement, an influence of HLA type remained unresolved here.

This clone was seen only a few times. The antigen is not known. In germline, CDR1 is ENHRY, CDR2 SYGVKD. The CDR3 extends over 14 amino acids. V was trimmed by 7 bases and J by 8 bases, leaving 20 bases between them. Since all of the isolated RNA was reverse transcribed, expressed TCRB transcripts were what got sequenced. TCRdb keeps only in-frame clones here, not all; method: immunoSEQ multiplex PCR. This sample yields 500,000 to 700,000 clones, of which 15% to 19% are seen a single time; about 0.087% belongs to the top ten. The sequencing sample was made of naive CD4+ T cells from blood. The rearrangement uses TRBV10-3 and TRBJ1-1; D is perhaps TRBD1 (6 bases). The source of this sequence is a man aged 18 to 29 in good health. The CDR3 DNA reads TGTGCCATCAAATCAAACGGCGAGGGGGGAGAAGCTTTCTTT. Translating gives CAIKSNGEGGEAFF.